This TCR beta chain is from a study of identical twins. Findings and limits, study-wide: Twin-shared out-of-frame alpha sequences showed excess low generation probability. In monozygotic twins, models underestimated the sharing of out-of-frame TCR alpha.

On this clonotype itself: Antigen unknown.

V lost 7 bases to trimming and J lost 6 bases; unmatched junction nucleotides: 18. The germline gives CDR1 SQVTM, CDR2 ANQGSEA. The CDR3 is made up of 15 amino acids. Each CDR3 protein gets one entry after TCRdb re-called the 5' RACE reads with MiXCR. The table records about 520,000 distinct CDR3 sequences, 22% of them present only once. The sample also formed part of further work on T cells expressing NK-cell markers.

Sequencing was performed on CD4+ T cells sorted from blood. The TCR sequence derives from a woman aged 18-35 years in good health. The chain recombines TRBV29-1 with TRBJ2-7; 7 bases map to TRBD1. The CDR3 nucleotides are TGCAGCGGCACGGCCGGGACAGTCGGTACCGGCGAGCAGTACTTC. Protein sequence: CSGTAGTVGTGEQYF.